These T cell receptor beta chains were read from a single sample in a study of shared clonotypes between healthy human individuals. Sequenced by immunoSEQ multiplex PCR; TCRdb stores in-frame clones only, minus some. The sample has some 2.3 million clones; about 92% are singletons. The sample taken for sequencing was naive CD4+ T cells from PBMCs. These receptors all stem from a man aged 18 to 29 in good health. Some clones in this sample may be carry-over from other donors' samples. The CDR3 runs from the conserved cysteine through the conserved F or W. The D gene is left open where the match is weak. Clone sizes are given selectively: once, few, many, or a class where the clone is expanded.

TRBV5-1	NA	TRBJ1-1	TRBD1	TGCGCCAGCAGCCGACAGGGGCCGGACACTGAAGCTTTCTTT	CASSRQGPDTEAFF
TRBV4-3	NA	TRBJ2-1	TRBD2	TGCGCCAGCAGGCCGGGACTAGAAGTTTACAATGAGCAGTTCTTC	CASRPGLEVYNEQFF
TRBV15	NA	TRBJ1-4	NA	TGTGCCACCAGCAGATTTCTGGAGGGGACTAATGAAAAACTGTTTTTT	CATSRFLEGTNEKLFF
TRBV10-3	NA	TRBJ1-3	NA	TGTGCCATCAGTGGTGACAGGTACTCTGGAAACACCATATATTTT	CAISGDRYSGNTIYF
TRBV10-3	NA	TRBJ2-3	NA	TGTGCCATCAGGTGGGAGAACCTAGATACGCAGTATTTT	CAIRWENLDTQYF
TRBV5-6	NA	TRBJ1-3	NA	TGTGCCAGCAGCTATCAACATTCAAGGGTGGGAAACACCATATATTTT	CASSYQHSRVGNTIYF
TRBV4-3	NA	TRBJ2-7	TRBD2	TGCGCCAGCAGCCAGGGACTAGCGGGAAGCTCCTACGAGCAGTACTTC	CASSQGLAGSSYEQYF
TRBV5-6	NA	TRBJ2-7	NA	TGTGCCAGCAGCCGCGGACCGAAAACCTACGAGCAGTACTTC	CASSRGPKTYEQYF
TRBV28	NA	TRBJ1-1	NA	TGTGCCAGCAGTCGGATTGGGGGGAACACTGAAGCTTTCTTT	CASSRIGGNTEAFF
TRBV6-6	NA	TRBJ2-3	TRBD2	TGTGCCAGCAGGGATACAGCGGGATTCACAGATACGCAGTATTTT	CASRDTAGFTDTQYF
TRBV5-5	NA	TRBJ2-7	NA	TGTGCCAGCAGATTAGGGGGAATAGCAGGCTCCTACGAGCAGTACTTC	CASRLGGIAGSYEQYF
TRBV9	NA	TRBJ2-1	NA	TGTGCCAGCAGGCGGGCCGGGTCCTCCTACAATGAGCAGTTCTTC	CASRRAGSSYNEQFF
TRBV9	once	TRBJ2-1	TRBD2	TGTGCCAGCAGCGTAGGGAGCGGGAGCCGAAATGAGCAGTTCTTC	CASSVGSGSRNEQFF
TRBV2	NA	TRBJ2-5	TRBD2	TGTGCCAGCAAGAGACTAGCGGGAGGACAAGAGACCCAGTACTTC	CASKRLAGGQETQYF
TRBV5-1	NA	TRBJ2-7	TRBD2	TGCGCCAGCAGCTTGGCTAGCGGACCTTTCTCCTACGAGCAGTACTTC	CASSLASGPFSYEQYF
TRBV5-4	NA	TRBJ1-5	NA	TGTGCCAGCAGCTTGGGCAGGGGAAATCAGCCCCAGCATTTT	CASSLGRGNQPQHF
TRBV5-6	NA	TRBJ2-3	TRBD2	TGTGCCAGCAGCTCGGGACTAGCGCCGGATACGCAGTATTTT	CASSSGLAPDTQYF
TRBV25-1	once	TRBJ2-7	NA	TGTGCCAGCAGTTCGGACGACCGCGAGCAGTACTTC	CASSSDDREQYF
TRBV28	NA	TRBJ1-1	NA	TGTGCCGGAGCTTCGGGAGTAACCACTGAAGCTTTCTTT	CAGASGVTTEAFF
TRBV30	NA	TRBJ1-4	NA	TGTGCCTGGAGCTCCCTCCGGGAGGGGCGTAGTGAAAAACTGTTTTTT	CAWSSLREGRSEKLFF
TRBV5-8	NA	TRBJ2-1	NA	TGTGCCAGCAGTCGGGAGTTTATATTGAATGAGCAGTTCTTC	CASSREFILNEQFF
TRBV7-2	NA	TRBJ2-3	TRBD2	TGTGCCAGCAGCTCCTACGGGGGGGCGGGAGATACGCAGTATTTT	CASSSYGGAGDTQYF
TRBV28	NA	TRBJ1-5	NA	TGTGCCAGCATAGGATCGGTCCATAGCAATCAGCCCCAGCATTTT	CASIGSVHSNQPQHF
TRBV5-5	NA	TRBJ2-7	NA	TGTGCCAGCAGCTTACTAGGAGTTGTCTCCTACGAGCAGTACTTC	CASSLLGVVSYEQYF
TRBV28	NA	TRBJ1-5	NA	TGTGCCAGCAGTTTGGGACCCTTGGGGATACGCAATCAGCCCCAGCATTTT	CASSLGPLGIRNQPQHF
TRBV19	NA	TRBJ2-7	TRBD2	TGTGCCAGTAGCAAAGATAGTTCCCCAGCGGGGGTTTACGAGCAGTACTTC	CASSKDSSPAGVYEQYF
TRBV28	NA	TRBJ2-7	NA	TGTGCCAGCAGTTCCCCGGGACTGGAGGGCCGAGAGCAGTACTTC	CASSSPGLEGREQYF
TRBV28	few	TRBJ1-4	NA	TGTGCCAGCAGTCTTCGAAAGCGAAATGAAAAACTGTTTTTT	CASSLRKRNEKLFF
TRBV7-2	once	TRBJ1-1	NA	TGTGCCAGCAGCTTAGGTCCGGACACTGAAGCTTTCTTT	CASSLGPDTEAFF
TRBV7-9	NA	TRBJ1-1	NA	TGTGCCAGCAGCTTAAAAAAGGGGAAAAACACTGAAGCTTTCTTT	CASSLKKGKNTEAFF
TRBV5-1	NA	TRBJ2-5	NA	TGCGCCAGCCGGGGACAAGAGACCCAGTACTTC	CASRGQETQYF
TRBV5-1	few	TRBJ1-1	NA	TGCGCCAGCAGCATGGGACTGACGAACACTGAAGCTTTCTTT	CASSMGLTNTEAFF
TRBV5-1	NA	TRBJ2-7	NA	TGCGCCAGCAGCTTCGGAGACGGCTCCTACGAGCAGTACTTC	CASSFGDGSYEQYF
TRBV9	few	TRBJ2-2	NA	TGTGCCAGCAGCGTAGAGGCCAGGAACACCGGGGAGCTGTTTTTT	CASSVEARNTGELFF
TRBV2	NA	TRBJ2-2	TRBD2	TGTGCCAGGAGGACTAGCGGGAGAGTCGACACCGGGGAGCTGTTTTTT	CARRTSGRVDTGELFF
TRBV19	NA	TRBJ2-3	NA	TGTGCCAGTTTCAGTAGGTTCGCAGATACGCAGTATTTT	CASFSRFADTQYF
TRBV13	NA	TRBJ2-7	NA	TGTGCCAGCAGCCTGGGGGCAGCGGGGAGGGGTCCCTACGAGCAGTACTTC	CASSLGAAGRGPYEQYF
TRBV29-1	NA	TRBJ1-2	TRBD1	TGCAGCGGGGGGGGAGGACAGGGAATCAACTATGGCTACACCTTC	CSGGGGQGINYGYTF
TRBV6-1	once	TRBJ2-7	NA	TGTGCCAGCAGGGGGTGGGGGGGCAATTACGAGCAGTACTTC	CASRGWGGNYEQYF
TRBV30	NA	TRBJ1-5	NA	TGTGCCTGGAACTTCGGGCCCCAGCATTTT	CAWNFGPQHF
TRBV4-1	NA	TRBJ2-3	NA	TGCGCCAGCAGCCCAGGAGGCCGGGAAGATACGCAGTATTTT	CASSPGGREDTQYF
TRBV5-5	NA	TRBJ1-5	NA	TGTGCCAGCAGCGTGACTAGCAATCAGCCCCAGCATTTT	CASSVTSNQPQHF
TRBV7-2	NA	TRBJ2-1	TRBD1	TGTGCCAGCAGCTTCGGGACAGGGTTGTACAATGAGCAGTTCTTC	CASSFGTGLYNEQFF
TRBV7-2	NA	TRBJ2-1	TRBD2	TGTGCCAGCAGCTTAGTTGTTCTAGCGGGAGGTTACTCCTACAATGAGCAGTTCTTC	CASSLVVLAGGYSYNEQFF
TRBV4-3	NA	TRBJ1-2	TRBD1	TGCGCCAGCAGCCAAGGGACAGGGGCCAACTATGGCTACACCTTC	CASSQGTGANYGYTF
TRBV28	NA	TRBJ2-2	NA	TGTGCCAGCAATCACGGGACACTAGACGCCGGGGAGCTGTTTTTT	CASNHGTLDAGELFF
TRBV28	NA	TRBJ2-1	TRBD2	TGTGCCAGCAGTTTTAGCCTAGCGGAAGCCTACAATGAGCAGTTCTTC	CASSFSLAEAYNEQFF
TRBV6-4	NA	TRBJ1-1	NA	TGTGCCAGCAGTGACTATGGGGGGTTGGCTTTCTTT	CASSDYGGLAFF
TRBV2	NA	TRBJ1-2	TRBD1	TGTGCCAGCACCCTGACAGGGGGATATGGCTACACCTTC	CASTLTGGYGYTF
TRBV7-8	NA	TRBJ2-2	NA	TGTGCCAGCAGCTTAGATGAGGCAGGGGCCCGCACCGGGGAGCTGTTTTTT	CASSLDEAGARTGELFF
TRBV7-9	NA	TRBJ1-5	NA	TGTGCCAGCGGGGAACAGTCCGGCAATCAGCCCCAGCATTTT	CASGEQSGNQPQHF
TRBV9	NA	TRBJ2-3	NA	TGTGCCAGCAGCGTAGCTCCCCCGGATACGCAGTATTTT	CASSVAPPDTQYF
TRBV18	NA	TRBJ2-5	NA	TGTGCCAGCTCACCGGGGCTCACCGGACAAGAGACCCAGTACTTC	CASSPGLTGQETQYF
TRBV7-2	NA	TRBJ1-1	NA	TGTGCCAGCAGCCCCACTGGGAACACTGAAGCTTTCTTT	CASSPTGNTEAFF